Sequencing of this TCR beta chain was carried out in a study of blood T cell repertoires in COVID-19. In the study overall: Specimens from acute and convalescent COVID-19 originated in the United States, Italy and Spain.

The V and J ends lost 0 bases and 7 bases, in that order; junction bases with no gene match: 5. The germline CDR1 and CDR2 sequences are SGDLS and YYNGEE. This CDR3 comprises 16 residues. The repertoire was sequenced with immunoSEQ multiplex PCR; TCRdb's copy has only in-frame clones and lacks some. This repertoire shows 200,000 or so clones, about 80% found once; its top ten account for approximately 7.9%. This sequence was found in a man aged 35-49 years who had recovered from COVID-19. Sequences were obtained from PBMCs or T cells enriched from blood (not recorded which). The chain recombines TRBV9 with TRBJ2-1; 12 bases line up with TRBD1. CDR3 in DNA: TGTGCCAGCAGCGTAGGAGGGACAGGGGGCTGGAATGAGCAGTTCTTC. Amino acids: CASSVGGTGGWNEQFF.